This section outlines one TCR beta chain sequence together with its context. These data are taken from a study of T cell changes during pregnancy in multiple sclerosis. Some clones are missing from TCRdb's copy, which holds only in-frame ones; the method was immunoSEQ multiplex PCR. The repertoire holds under 20,000 clones, 84% seen once, with about 9% in the top ten. The CDR3 contains 14 residues. CDR1 is LNHDA and CDR2 is SQIVND in the germline V gene (reference sequence). V was clipped by 6 bases and J by 8 bases, with 19 bases between them. This receptor was taken from a female donor in good health, enrolled as a control in a pregnancy study. The V call is TRBV19, the J call TRBJ1-2; D perhaps matches TRBD1 (6 bases). This specimen was CD8+ T cells from peripheral blood mononuclear cells, taken in the second trimester of pregnancy. CDR3 amino acids: CASSVRLRGRGYTF. CDR3 in DNA: TGTGCCAGTAGCGTAAGGCTCAGGGGTAGGGGCTACACCTTC.